A single T cell receptor beta chain is shown here with its context. The junction had 2 bases not matched to a gene; V was cut back by 2 bases and J by 1 base. This CDR3 region has 15 residues. Germline CDR1 reads KGHSH; CDR2 reads LQKENI. These data originate in a study of blood T cell repertoires in COVID-19. Across the whole study: Samples of COVID-19 (acute and convalescent) were obtained from the United States, Italy and Spain. PBMCs, B-cell-depleted T cells, or T cells were the source of the cDNA or gDNA that made up the material.

Source study methods: Amplification of reference gene primers provided the estimated nucleated cell counts. Assay: immunoSEQ multiplex PCR; the TCRdb copy retains only in-frame clones and omits some. D and trimming come from the DNA, and the V and J calls and clone size come from that table. The repertoire includes 160,000 or so clones, 86% of them detected once, and 4% sits in the top ten. The V and J genes are TRBV18 and TRBJ2-3, with TRBD2 matching 8 bases. The sample was peripheral blood. The receptor's source is a woman in her 70s with acute or convalescent COVID-19. The CDR3 loop is CASSPSGGGTDTQYF. In nucleotides, the CDR3 is TGTGCCAGCTCACCATCCGGGGGGGGCACAGATACGCAGTATTTT.